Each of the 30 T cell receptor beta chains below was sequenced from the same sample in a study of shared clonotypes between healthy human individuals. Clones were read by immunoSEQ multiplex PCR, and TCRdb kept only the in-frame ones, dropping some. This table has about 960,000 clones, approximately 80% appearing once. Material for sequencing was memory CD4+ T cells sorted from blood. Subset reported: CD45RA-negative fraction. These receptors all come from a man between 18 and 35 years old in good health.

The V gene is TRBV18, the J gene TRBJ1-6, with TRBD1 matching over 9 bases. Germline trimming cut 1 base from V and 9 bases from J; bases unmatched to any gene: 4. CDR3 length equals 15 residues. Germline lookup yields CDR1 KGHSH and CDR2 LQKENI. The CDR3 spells CASSPLGTGTSPLHF. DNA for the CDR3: TGTGCCAGCTCACCACTCGGGACAGGGACTTCACCCCTCCACTTT.

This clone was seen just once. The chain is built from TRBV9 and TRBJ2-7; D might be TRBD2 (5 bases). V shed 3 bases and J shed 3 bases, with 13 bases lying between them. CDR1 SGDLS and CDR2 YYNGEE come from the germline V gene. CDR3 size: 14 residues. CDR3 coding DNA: TGTGCCAGCAGCGCTGACGGACTCTTCTACGAGCAGTACTTC. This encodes CASSADGLFYEQYF.

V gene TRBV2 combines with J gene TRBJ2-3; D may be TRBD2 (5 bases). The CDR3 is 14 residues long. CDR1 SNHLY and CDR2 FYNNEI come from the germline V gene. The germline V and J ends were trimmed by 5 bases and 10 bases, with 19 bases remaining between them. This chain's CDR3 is CASSFSRANQPQYF. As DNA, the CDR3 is TGTGCCAGCAGTTTTTCGAGGGCCAACCAACCGCAGTATTTT. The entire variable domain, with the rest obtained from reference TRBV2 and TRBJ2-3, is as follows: EPEVTQTPSHQVTQMGQEVILRCVPISNHLYFYWYRQILGQKVEFLVSFYNNEISEKSEIFDDQFSVERPDGSNFTLKIRSTKLEDSAMYFCASSFSRANQPQYFGPGTRLTVL.

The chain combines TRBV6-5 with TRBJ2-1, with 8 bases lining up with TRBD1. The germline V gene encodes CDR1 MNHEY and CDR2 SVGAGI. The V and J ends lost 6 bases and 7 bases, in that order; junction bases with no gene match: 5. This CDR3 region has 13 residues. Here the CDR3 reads CASRATGENEQFF. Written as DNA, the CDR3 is TGTGCCAGCAGGGCGACAGGGGAGAATGAGCAGTTCTTC.

The CDR3 region has the DNA TGTGCCAGCAGCCAAGACCAGACCACAAGCTCCTACGAGCAGTACTTC. Its translation: CASSQDQTTSSYEQYF. V gene TRBV4-2 combines with J gene TRBJ2-7; D is unclear. The germline gives CDR1 LGHNA, CDR2 YNFKEQ. Deletions cut 0 bases from V and 0 bases from J, with 12 bases between. This CDR3 is 16 amino acids long.

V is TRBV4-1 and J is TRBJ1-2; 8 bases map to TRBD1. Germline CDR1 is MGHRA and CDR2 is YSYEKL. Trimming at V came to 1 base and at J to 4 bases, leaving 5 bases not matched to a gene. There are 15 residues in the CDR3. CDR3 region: CASSQGQGFGYGYTF. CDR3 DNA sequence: TGCGCCAGCAGCCAAGGACAGGGGTTTGGCTATGGCTACACCTTC.

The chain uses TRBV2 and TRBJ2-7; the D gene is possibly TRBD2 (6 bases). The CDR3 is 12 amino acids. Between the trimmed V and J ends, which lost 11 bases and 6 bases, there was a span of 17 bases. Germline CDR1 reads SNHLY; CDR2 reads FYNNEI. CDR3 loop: CAGGTRQVEQYF. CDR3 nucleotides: TGTGCCGGCGGGACCCGGCAGGTCGAGCAGTACTTC.

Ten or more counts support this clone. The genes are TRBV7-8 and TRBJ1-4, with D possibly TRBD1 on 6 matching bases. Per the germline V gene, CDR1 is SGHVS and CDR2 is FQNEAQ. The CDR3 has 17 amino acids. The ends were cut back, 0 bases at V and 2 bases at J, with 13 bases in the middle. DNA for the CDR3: TGTGCCAGCAGCTTAGCAGGGGGGCCGGCGACTAATGAAAAACTGTTTTTT. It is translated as CASSLAGGPATNEKLFF.

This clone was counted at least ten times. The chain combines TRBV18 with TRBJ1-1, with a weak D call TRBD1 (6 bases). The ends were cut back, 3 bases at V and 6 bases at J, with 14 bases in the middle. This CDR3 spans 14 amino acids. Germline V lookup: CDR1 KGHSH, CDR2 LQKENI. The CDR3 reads CASSPLQGSPEAFF. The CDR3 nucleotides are TGTGCCAGCTCACCCCTACAGGGAAGTCCTGAAGCTTTCTTT. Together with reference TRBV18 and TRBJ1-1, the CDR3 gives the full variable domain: NAGVMQNPRHLVRRRGQEARLRCSPMKGHSHVYWYRQLPEEGLKFMVYLQKENIIDESGMPKERFSAEFPKEGPSILRIQQVVRGDSAAYFCASSPLQGSPEAFFGQGTRLTVV.

The CDR3 loop reads CASSERTGNTEAFF. The CDR3, as DNA: TGTGCCAGCTCAGAAAGGACAGGGAACACTGAAGCTTTCTTT. V and J are TRBV18 and TRBJ1-1; 7 nucleotides align to TRBD1. This CDR3 region has 14 residues. Per germline, CDR1 KGHSH and CDR2 LQKENI. V lost 5 bases, J lost 1 base, and 4 bases stayed unmatched.

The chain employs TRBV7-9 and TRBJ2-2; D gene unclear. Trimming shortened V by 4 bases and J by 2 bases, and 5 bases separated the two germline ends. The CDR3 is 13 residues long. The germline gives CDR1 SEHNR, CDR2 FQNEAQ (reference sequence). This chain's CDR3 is CASSSSNTGELFF. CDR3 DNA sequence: TGTGCCAGCAGCTCCTCCAACACCGGGGAGCTGTTTTTT.

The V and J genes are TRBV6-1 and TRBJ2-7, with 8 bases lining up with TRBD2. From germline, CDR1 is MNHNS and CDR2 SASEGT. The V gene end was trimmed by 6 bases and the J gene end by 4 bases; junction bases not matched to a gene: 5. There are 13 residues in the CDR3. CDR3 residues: CASSGGAWYEQYF. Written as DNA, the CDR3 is TGTGCCAGCAGCGGGGGGGCTTGGTACGAGCAGTACTTC.

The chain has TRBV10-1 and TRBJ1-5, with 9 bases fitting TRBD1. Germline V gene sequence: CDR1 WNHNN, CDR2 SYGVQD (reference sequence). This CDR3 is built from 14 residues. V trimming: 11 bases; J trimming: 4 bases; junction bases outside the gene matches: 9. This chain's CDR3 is CAFLGQGPNQPQHF. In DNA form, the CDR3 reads TGCGCCTTCCTGGGACAGGGCCCTAATCAGCCCCAGCATTTT.

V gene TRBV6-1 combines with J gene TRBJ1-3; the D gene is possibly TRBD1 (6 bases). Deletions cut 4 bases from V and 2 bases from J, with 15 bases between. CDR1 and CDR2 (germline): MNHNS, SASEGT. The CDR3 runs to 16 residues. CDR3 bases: TGTGCCAGCAGTGGTATCATGGGGGCAGCTGGAAACACCATATATTTT. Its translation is CASSGIMGAAGNTIYF.

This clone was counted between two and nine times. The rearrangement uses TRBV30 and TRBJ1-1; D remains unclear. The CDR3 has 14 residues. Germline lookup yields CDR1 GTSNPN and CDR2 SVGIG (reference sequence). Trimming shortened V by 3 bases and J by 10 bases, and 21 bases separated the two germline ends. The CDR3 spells CAWSTNPGTPGAFF. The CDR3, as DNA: TGTGCCTGGAGCACCAACCCGGGCACCCCGGGAGCTTTCTTT.

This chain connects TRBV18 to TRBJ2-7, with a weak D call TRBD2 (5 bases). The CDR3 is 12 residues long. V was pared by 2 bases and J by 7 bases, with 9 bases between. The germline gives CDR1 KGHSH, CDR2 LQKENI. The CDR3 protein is CASSPKGGEQYF. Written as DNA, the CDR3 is TGTGCCAGCTCACCAAAAGGAGGAGAGCAGTACTTC.

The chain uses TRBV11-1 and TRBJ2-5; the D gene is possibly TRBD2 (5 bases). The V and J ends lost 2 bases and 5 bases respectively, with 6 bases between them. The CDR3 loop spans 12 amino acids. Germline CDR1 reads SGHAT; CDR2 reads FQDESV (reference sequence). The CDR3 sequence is CASSLRRETQYF. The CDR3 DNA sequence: TGTGCCAGCAGCTTAAGGAGGGAGACCCAGTACTTC.

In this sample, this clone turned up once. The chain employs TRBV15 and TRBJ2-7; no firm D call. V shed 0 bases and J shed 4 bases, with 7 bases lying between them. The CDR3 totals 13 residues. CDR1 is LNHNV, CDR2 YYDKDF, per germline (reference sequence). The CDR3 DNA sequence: TGTGCCACCAGCAGAGACTTGCAGTACGAGCAGTACTTC. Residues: CATSRDLQYEQYF. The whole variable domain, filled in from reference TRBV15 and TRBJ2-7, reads DAMVIQNPRYQVTQFGKPVTLSCSQTLNHNVMYWYQQKSSQAPKLLFHYYDKDFNNEADTPDNFQSRRPNTSFCFLDIRSPGLGDTAMYLCATSRDLQYEQYFGPGTRLTVT.

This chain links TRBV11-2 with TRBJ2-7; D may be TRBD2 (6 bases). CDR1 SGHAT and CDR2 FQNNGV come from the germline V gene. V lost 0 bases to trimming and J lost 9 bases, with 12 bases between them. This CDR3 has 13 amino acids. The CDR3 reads CASSLDREAAQYF. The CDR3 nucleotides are TGTGCCAGCAGCTTAGATAGGGAGGCGGCGCAGTACTTC. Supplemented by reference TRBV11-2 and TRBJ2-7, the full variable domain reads EAGVAQSPRYKIIEKRQSVAFWCNPISGHATLYWYQQILGQGPKLLIQFQNNGVVDDSQLPKDRFSAERLKGVDSTLKIQPAKLEDSAVYLCASSLDREAAQYFGPGTRLTVT.

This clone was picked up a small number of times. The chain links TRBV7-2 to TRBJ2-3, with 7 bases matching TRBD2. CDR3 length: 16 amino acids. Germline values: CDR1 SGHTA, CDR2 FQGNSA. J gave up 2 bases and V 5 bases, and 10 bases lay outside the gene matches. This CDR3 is CASSPGLGLHTDTQYF. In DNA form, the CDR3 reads TGTGCCAGCAGCCCCGGACTAGGCCTTCACACAGATACGCAGTATTTT.

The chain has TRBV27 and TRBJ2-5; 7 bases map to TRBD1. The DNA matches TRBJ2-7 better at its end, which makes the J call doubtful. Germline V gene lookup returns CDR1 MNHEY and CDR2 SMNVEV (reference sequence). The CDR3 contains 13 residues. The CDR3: CASSPDRRGEQYF. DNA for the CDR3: TGTGCCAGCAGTCCGGACAGGCGTGGCGAGCAGTACTTC.

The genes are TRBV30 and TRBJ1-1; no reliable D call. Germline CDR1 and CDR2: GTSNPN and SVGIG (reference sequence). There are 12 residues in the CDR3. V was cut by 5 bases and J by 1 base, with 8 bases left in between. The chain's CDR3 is CAWGQTNTEAFF. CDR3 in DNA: TGTGCCTGGGGGCAGACGAACACTGAAGCTTTCTTT.

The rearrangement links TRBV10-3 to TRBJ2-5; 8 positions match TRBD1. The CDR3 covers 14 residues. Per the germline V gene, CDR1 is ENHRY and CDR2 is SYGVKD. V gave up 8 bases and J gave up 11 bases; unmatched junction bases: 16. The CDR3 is CAIRRGRGVEEQYF. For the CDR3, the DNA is TGTGCCATCCGCAGGGGGCGGGGAGTGGAGGAGCAGTACTTC.

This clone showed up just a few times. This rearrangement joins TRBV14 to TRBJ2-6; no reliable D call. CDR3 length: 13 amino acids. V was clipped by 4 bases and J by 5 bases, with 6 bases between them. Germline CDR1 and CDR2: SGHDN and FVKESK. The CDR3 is CASSPNRANVLTF. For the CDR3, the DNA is TGTGCCAGCAGCCCGAACAGGGCCAACGTCCTGACTTTC.

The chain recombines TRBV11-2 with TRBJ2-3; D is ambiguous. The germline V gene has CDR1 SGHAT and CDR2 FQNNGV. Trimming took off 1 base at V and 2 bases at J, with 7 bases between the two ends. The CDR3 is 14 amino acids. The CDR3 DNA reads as TGTGCCAGCAGCTTAGTGCCGGCCACAGATACGCAGTATTTT. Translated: CASSLVPATDTQYF. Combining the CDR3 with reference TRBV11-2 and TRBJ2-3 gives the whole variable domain EAGVAQSPRYKIIEKRQSVAFWCNPISGHATLYWYQQILGQGPKLLIQFQNNGVVDDSQLPKDRFSAERLKGVDSTLKIQPAKLEDSAVYLCASSLVPATDTQYFGPGTRLTVL.

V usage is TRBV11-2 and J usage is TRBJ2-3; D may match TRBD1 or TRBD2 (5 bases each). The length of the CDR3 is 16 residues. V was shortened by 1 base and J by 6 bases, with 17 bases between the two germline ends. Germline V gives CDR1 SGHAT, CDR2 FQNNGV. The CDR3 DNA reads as TGTGCCAGCAGCTTAGCGGCAGCGAGGGGTTCGGATACGCAGTATTTT. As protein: CASSLAAARGSDTQYF.

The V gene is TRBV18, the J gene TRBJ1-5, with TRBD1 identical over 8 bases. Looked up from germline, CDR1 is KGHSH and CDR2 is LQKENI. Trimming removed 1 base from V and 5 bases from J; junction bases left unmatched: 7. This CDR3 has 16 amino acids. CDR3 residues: CASSPRRQGLDQPQHF. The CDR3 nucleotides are TGTGCCAGCTCACCACGCCGACAGGGGTTGGATCAGCCCCAGCATTTT.

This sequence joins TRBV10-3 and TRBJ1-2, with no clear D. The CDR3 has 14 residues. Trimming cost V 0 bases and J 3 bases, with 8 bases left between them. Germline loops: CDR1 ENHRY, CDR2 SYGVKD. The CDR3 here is CAISESGSHYGYTF. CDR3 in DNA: TGTGCCATCAGTGAGTCGGGATCCCACTATGGCTACACCTTC.

This CDR3 reads CASSPDSTDTQYF. Here the CDR3 DNA reads TGCGCCAGCAGCCCGGACAGCACAGATACGCAGTATTTT. J is TRBJ2-3 and V is TRBV4-1, with unresolved D. Germline lookup yields CDR1 MGHRA and CDR2 YSYEKL. V was pared by 4 bases and J by 0 bases, with 5 bases between. The CDR3 consists of 13 residues.

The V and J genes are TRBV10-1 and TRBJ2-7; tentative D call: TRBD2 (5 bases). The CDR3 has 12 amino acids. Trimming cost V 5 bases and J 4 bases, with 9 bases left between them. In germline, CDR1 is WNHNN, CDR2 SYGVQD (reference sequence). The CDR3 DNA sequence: TGCGCCAGCAGTCCGGACTTATACGAGCAGTACTTC. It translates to CASSPDLYEQYF.